The clone carrying this T cell receptor (beta chain) was observed a few times. The antigen is unknown. The entry originates in a study of vaccination effects on CD4 cells after COVID-19. About the study: Of the BNT162b2 and mRNA-1273 vaccines, participants received two doses of one or the other.

Broader study findings: Convalescent patients numbered few in the study; early post-infection timepoints were missing entirely.

The CDR3 is 13 residues long. Germline V gives CDR1 MNHEY, CDR2 SVGAGI. With 7 bases clipped from V and 6 bases from J, the junction kept 8 bases outside the gene matches. Assay: immunoSEQ multiplex PCR; the TCRdb copy retains only in-frame clones and omits some. The sample lists tens of thousands of clones, around 69% occurring once. Pools of viral peptides were used by the ViraFEST assay to expand antigen-specific CD4+ T cells ahead of sequencing. Once cultured for roughly 10 days, the cells underwent separation to obtain CD4+ T cells. This individual contracted SARS-CoV-2 between March and December 2020, as verified by PCR. Two million PBMC per well received approximately 10 IU/ml IL-2 and roughly 10 ug/ml peptides in culture.

V gene TRBV6-5 combines with J gene TRBJ1-1, with 7 bases aligning to TRBD1. Sequencing was performed on CD4+ T cells from PBMCs cultured with HCoV-NL63 spike peptides, taken before COVID-19 vaccination. This TCR came from a human donor who had a prior SARS-CoV-2 infection. CDR3 amino acids: CASTAETGAEAFF. The CDR3, as DNA: TGTGCCAGCACTGCTGAAACAGGGGCTGAAGCTTTCTTT.